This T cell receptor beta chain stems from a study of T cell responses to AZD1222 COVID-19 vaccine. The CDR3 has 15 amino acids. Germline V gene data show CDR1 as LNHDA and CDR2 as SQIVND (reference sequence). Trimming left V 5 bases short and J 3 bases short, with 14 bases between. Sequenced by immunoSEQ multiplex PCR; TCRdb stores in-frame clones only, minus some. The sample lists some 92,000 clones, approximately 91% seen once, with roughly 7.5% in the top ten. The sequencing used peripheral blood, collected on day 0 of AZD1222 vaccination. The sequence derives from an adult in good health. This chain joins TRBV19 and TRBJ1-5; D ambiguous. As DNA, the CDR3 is TGTGCCAGTAGTCGCGGGTTTCGGGACAATCAGCCCCAGCATTTT. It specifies CASSRGFRDNQPQHF.